One and the same sample provided the 8 T cell receptor beta chains below, sequenced in a study of shared clonotypes between healthy human individuals. The assay was immunoSEQ multiplex PCR, and TCRdb's table has in-frame clones only and misses some. Here the sample spans about 1 million clones, about 76% being singletons. The sample comprised memory CD4+ T cells sorted from blood. Subset defined: CD45RA-negative fraction. Receptor source: a man younger than 30 in good health.

J is TRBJ1-6 and V is TRBV28; D is uncertain. V was cut by 7 bases and J by 11 bases, with 9 bases left in between. The CDR3 contains 11 residues. The V gene's germline CDR1 is MDHEN and CDR2 SYDVKM. CDR3 protein: CASMARPPLHF. CDR3 nucleotide sequence: TGTGCCAGCATGGCTCGTCCACCCCTCCACTTT.

Here the CDR3 reads CASGLSENRPQHF. CDR3 nucleotide sequence: TGTGCTAGTGGTTTATCGGAGAATAGGCCCCAGCATTTT. The V call is TRBV12-5, the J call TRBJ1-5; D gene uncertain. CDR3 length: 13 residues. Trimming cost V 3 bases and J 9 bases, with 12 bases left between them. Germline assignment: CDR1 LGHNT and CDR2 FRNRAP.

In DNA, the CDR3 is TGTGCCAGTAGCCTTAATGGACAGAAGTACAATGAGCAGTTCTTC. Protein product: CASSLNGQKYNEQFF. V is TRBV19 and J is TRBJ2-1; tentative D call: TRBD1 (6 bases). Trimming removed 6 bases at V and 4 bases at J, with 16 bases between. Germline V gene sequence: CDR1 LNHDA, CDR2 SQIVND (reference sequence). CDR3 length equals 15 residues.

This clone was found a few times. The junction departs from germline at one end; a sequencing error may be responsible. The chain joins TRBV7-7 to TRBJ2-5, with TRBD1 identical over 8 bases. This CDR3 has 15 amino acids. Germline V lookup: CDR1 SSHAT, CDR2 FNYEAQ (reference sequence). CDR3 sequence (DNA): TGTGCTAGCAGCACCGGACAGGGTGGCCAAGAGACCCAGTACTTC. Translated, it gives CASSTGQGGQETQYF. The whole variable domain, remainder taken from reference TRBV7-7 and TRBJ2-5, is GAGVSQSPRYKVTKRGQDVTLRCDPISSHATLYWYQQALGQGPEFLTYFNYEAQPDKSGLPSDRFSAERPEGSISTLTIQRTEQRDSAMYRCASSTGQGGQETQYFGPGTRLLVL.

This clone was observed many times. V gene TRBV7-3 combines with J gene TRBJ2-2, with D possibly being TRBD2 (7 bases). The germline CDR1 and CDR2 sequences are SGHTA and FQGTGA. Trimming stripped 2 bases from V and 5 bases from J, with 12 bases between. The CDR3 runs to 15 residues. The CDR3 DNA reads TGTGCCAGCAGCTTACAGGCGGGGGCTACCGGGGAGCTGTTTTTT. Its protein is CASSLQAGATGELFF. Full variable domain (outside the CDR3, taken from reference TRBV7-3 and TRBJ2-2): GAGVSQTPSNKVTEKGKYVELRCDPISGHTALYWYRQSLGQGPEFLIYFQGTGAADDSGLPNDRFFAVRPEGSVSTLKIQRTERGDSAVYLCASSLQAGATGELFFGEGSRLTVL.

This chain uses TRBV6-6 with TRBJ2-3; D possibly matches TRBD1 or TRBD2 (6 bases each). CDR3 size: 15 residues. Trimming stripped 2 bases from V and 0 bases from J, with 9 bases between. Germline loops: CDR1 MNHNY, CDR2 SVGAGI (reference sequence). This CDR3 reads CASSYGGLSTDTQYF. The CDR3 DNA reads as TGTGCCAGCAGTTACGGGGGGCTGAGCACAGATACGCAGTATTTT.

V usage is TRBV6-4 and J usage is TRBJ1-2, with TRBD1 as a possible D gene (6 bases). This CDR3 is built from 12 residues. Germline loops: CDR1 MRHNA, CDR2 SNTAGT. The V and J ends lost 3 bases and 9 bases respectively, with 11 bases between them. This CDR3 reads CASSEGTLSYTF. The DNA of the CDR3 is TGTGCCAGCAGTGAGGGGACATTGAGCTACACCTTC.

Details on this clone: Other DNA sequences within the sample encode an identical CDR3. This chain links TRBV19 with TRBJ2-7, with D hard to call. Between the trimmed V and J ends, which lost 3 bases and 1 base, there was a span of 7 bases. Germline values: CDR1 LNHDA, CDR2 SQIVND (reference sequence). The CDR3 length is 13 residues. CDR3 DNA sequence: TGTGCCAGTAGTATCGGCTCGTCCTACGAGCAGTACTTC. Residues: CASSIGSSYEQYF.